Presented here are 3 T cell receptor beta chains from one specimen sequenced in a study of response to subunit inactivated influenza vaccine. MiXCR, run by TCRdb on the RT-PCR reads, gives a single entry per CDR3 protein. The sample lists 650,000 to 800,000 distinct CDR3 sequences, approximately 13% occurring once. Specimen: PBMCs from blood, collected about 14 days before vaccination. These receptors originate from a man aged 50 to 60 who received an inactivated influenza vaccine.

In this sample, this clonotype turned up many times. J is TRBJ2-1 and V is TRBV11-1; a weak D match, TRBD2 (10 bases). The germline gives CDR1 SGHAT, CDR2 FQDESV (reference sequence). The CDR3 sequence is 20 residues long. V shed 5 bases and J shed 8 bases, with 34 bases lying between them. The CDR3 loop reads CASSPSFGTGFQREGDEQFF. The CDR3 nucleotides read TGTGCCAGCAGCCCTAGCTTTGGGACAGGGTTCCAGCGGGAGGGTGATGAGCAGTTCTTC.

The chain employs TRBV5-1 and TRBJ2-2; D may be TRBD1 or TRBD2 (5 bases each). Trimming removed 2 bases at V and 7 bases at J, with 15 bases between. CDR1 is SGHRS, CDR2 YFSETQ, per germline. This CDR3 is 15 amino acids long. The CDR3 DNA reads TGCGCCAGCAGCTTCCCGGGACGTCCCGGCGGGGAGCTGTTTTTT. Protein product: CASSFPGRPGGELFF.

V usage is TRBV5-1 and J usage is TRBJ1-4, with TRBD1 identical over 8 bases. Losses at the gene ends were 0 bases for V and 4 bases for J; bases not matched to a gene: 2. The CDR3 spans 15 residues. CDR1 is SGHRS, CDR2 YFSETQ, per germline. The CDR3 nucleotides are TGCGCCAGCAGCTTGGATACAGGGGGTAATGAAAAACTGTTTTTT. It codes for CASSLDTGGNEKLFF.